This T cell receptor (beta chain) was sequenced for a study of blood T cell repertoires in COVID-19. Study details: Samples representing acute and convalescent COVID-19 were sourced from the United States, Italy and Spain.

In the authors' methods: Estimates of nucleated cell counts were drawn from the amplification of reference gene primers. Assay: immunoSEQ multiplex PCR; the TCRdb copy retains only in-frame clones and omits some. V, J and clone size were drawn from that table, and D and trimming were deduced from the DNA. Of about 190,000 clones in the sample, roughly 80% are singletons; the top ten hold about an eighth. Sequenced: peripheral blood. The TCR comes from a woman between 45 and 60 years old with acute or convalescent COVID-19.

CDR3 sequence (DNA): TGTGCCAGCAGCTTACAAAGACTAGCGGGAGGGGATTACGAGCAGTACTTC. Translation gives CASSLQRLAGGDYEQYF. The V gene is TRBV7-2, the J gene TRBJ2-7; 14 bases agree with TRBD2. This CDR3 spans 17 amino acids. J gave up 4 bases and V 2 bases, and 7 bases lay outside the gene matches. The V gene's germline CDR1 is SGHTA and CDR2 FQGNSA.